These T cell receptor beta chains were read from a single sample in a study of blood T cell repertoires in COVID-19. Clones were read by immunoSEQ multiplex PCR, and TCRdb kept only the in-frame ones, dropping some. The data hold about 7,700 clones, with around nine tenths observed a single time. Source material: peripheral blood. The receptors originated from a woman aged 45 to 65 with active or convalescent COVID-19. Both conserved end residues are part of each CDR3. The D gene is left open where the match is weak. Some rows have no size entry. The others give once, few or many, or a class for an expanded clone.

>TRBV6-5|TRBJ1-6|NA|few
TGTGCCAGCAGTTACAGCGGAGATTCACCCCTCCACTTT
CASSYSGDSPLHF
>TRBV9|TRBJ1-1|NA|NA
TGTGCCAGCAGCGTAGGGGGGCAGACGGAAGCTTTCTTT
CASSVGGQTEAFF
>TRBV7-8|TRBJ2-1|NA|NA
TGTGCCAGCAGCTACCGTATTTGGGAGGAACGGTCCTACAATGAGCAGTTCTTC
CASSYRIWEERSYNEQFF
>TRBV6-5|TRBJ1-1|NA|NA
TGTGCCAGCAGTTACCAGGGGAGGAACACTGAAGCTTTCTTT
CASSYQGRNTEAFF
>TRBV28|TRBJ1-1|NA|NA
TGTGCCATCTTTCAGAGGCCGTCCACTGAAGCTTTCTTT
CAIFQRPSTEAFF
>TRBV4-3|TRBJ1-5|NA|NA
TGCGCCAGCAGCCTAGGACGGGGTAGCAATCAGCCCCAGCATTTT
CASSLGRGSNQPQHF
>TRBV28|TRBJ2-7|NA|once
TGTGCCAGCAGTCCCGTGTCGGTTAATAACGAGCAGTACTTC
CASSPVSVNNEQYF
>TRBV27|TRBJ2-2|NA|NA
TGTGCCAGCAGTCTAGGCGTGCTAGCTCAAAGTACCGGGGAGCTGTTTTTT
CASSLGVLAQSTGELFF
>TRBV29-1|TRBJ2-3|TRBD1|NA
TGCAGCGCCCGACAGGGTAGCACAGATACGCAGTATTTT
CSARQGSTDTQYF
>TRBV9|TRBJ2-7|TRBD1|NA
TGTGCCAGCAGCGAGGGACAGGGGTCCTACGAGCAGTACTTC
CASSEGQGSYEQYF
>TRBV30|TRBJ1-6|TRBD1|once
TGTGCCTGCCCCCACCCCGGGACAGCCTATAATTCACCCCTCCACTTT
CACPHPGTAYNSPLHF
>TRBV7-9|TRBJ1-1|TRBD1|NA
TGTGCCAGCAGCTTAGAGGGACAGACCAACACTGAAGCTTTCTTT
CASSLEGQTNTEAFF
>TRBV6-4|TRBJ2-7|NA|NA
TGTGCCACCAGCAAGAGGTTAGACCGGGACTCCTCGGGCGAGCAGTACTTC
CATSKRLDRDSSGEQYF
>TRBV3-1/TRBV3-2|TRBJ2-7|NA|NA
TGTGCCAGCAGCCAAGACGAATCCCCCGGGGAGCAGTACTTC
CASSQDESPGEQYF
>TRBV10-2|TRBJ2-3|TRBD1|NA
TGCGCCAGCAGGGGACAGGCCCTCATCGGCACAGATACGCAGTATTTT
CASRGQALIGTDTQYF
>TRBV11-3|TRBJ1-1|NA|once
TGTGCCAGCAGCTTAGATCGGGGGGCACGAGCTTTCTTT
CASSLDRGARAFF
>TRBV19|TRBJ1-1|NA|NA
TGTGCCAGTAGTCCACAGGTGAGAGCTTTCTTT
CASSPQVRAFF
>TRBV6-5|TRBJ2-3|NA|once
TGTGCCAGCAGCCTAGGCGGAGATACGCAGTATTTT
CASSLGGDTQYF
>TRBV5-5|TRBJ1-5|NA|NA
TGTGCCAGCAGCTTGGGTGGACAGCTCAATCAGCCCCAGCATTTT
CASSLGGQLNQPQHF
>TRBV11-2|TRBJ2-3|TRBD2|NA
TGTGCCAGCAGCCCTCGGACTAGCGGGAGGTCAGATACGCAGTATTTT
CASSPRTSGRSDTQYF
>TRBV6-2/TRBV6-3|TRBJ2-2|NA|NA
TGTGCCAGCAGTTCGGGGTTTGGGAACACCGGGGAGCTGTTTTTT
CASSSGFGNTGELFF
>TRBV30|TRBJ2-5|TRBD2|NA
TGTGCCTGGAGCCCGGGGGGAGGGAGAGAGACCCAGTACTTC
CAWSPGGGRETQYF
>TRBV29-1|TRBJ1-2|NA|NA
TGCAGCGTTCCCGGTTCCGGGGTCAGCGGCTACACCTTC
CSVPGSGVSGYTF
>TRBV11-2|TRBJ2-1|NA|NA
TGTGCCAGCAGCTCCGGGCCCTACGGGATCAATGAGCAGTTCTTC
CASSSGPYGINEQFF
>TRBV7-9|TRBJ2-7|NA|medium-sized
TGTGCCAGCAGCTCCTCCGGGGTTGGAGGATACGAGCAGTACTTC
CASSSSGVGGYEQYF
>TRBV4-1|TRBJ1-1|TRBD1|NA
TGCGCCAGCAGCCACAGGGGGCACACTGAAGCTTTCTTT
CASSHRGHTEAFF
>TRBV21-1|TRBJ1-5|NA|NA
TGTGCCAGCAGCGTGAGGGATCAGCCCCAGCATTTT
CASSVRDQPQHF
>TRBV7-2|TRBJ2-5|NA|NA
TGTGCCAGCGGCAAGCGAGAGACCCAGTACTTC
CASGKRETQYF
>TRBV5-1|TRBJ1-4|NA|large
TGCGCCAGCAGCTTGGCCGCCGGAGGACGAACTAATGAAAAACTGTTTTTT
CASSLAAGGRTNEKLFF
>TRBV7-7|TRBJ2-3|NA|NA
TGTGCCAGCAGCTTAGGGGAGCAGAGCACAGATACGCAGTATTTT
CASSLGEQSTDTQYF
>TRBV18|TRBJ1-3|NA|NA
TGTGCCAGCTCGCAATCCCAGGGCTCTGGAAACACCATATATTTT
CASSQSQGSGNTIYF
>TRBV5-6|TRBJ2-7|NA|NA
TGTGCCAGCAGCTTGGCCTCTCTCGAGCAGTACTTC
CASSLASLEQYF
>TRBV5-1|TRBJ2-6|NA|NA
TGCGCCAGCAGCCAAGCAGGGACTGGGGCCAACGTCCTGACTTTC
CASSQAGTGANVLTF
>TRBV30|TRBJ2-7|NA|NA
TGTGCCTGGAGTTCCCGGGGAATCTCCTACGAGCAGTACTTC
CAWSSRGISYEQYF
>TRBV7-9|TRBJ1-1|NA|NA
TGTGCCAGCAGCTCGACGGACAGACGGGGCACTGAAGCTTTCTTT
CASSSTDRRGTEAFF
>TRBV7-8|TRBJ1-1|TRBD1|NA
TGTGCCAGCAGCGAGACAGGGGCCCAACGCTATGCTTTCTTT
CASSETGAQRYAFF
>TRBV30|TRBJ2-7|NA|NA
TGTGCCTGGAGTCCGGGATTTAACTACGAGCAGTACTTC
CAWSPGFNYEQYF
>TRBV28|TRBJ2-7|NA|NA
TGTGCCAGCAGTTTGGGGACATCAACACTGAGGGGCTACGAGCAGTACTTC
CASSLGTSTLRGYEQYF
>TRBV19|TRBJ1-5|NA|NA
TGTGCCAGTAGAAAGGAGGGAGGGGGTACTAATCAGCCCCAGCATTTT
CASRKEGGGTNQPQHF
>TRBV5-6|TRBJ1-2|TRBD1|NA
TGTGCCAGCAGCCCGACGTTGGGACAGTTTTATGGCTACACCTTC
CASSPTLGQFYGYTF
>TRBV6-2/TRBV6-3|TRBJ2-4|TRBD2|NA
TGTGCCAGCAGCTTATACAGCGGGGGGGCGGACATTCAGTACTTC
CASSLYSGGADIQYF
>TRBV4-1|TRBJ2-3|TRBD2|NA
TGCGCCAGCAGCCAAGAGAAGGTTCTAGCGGCTAGCACAGATACGCAGTATTTT
CASSQEKVLAASTDTQYF
>TRBV30|TRBJ1-1|TRBD1|NA
TGTGCCTGGAGTAAGGGACAGCGCTACACTGAAGCTTTCTTT
CAWSKGQRYTEAFF
>TRBV5-1|TRBJ2-7|TRBD1|few
TGCGCCAGCAGAGAGGGGGCATCCTACGAGCAGTACTTC
CASREGASYEQYF
>TRBV18|TRBJ2-3|TRBD2|NA
TGTGCCAGCTCACCTTCGGGGGGAGTTACAGATACGCAGTATTTT
CASSPSGGVTDTQYF
>TRBV19|TRBJ1-5|NA|NA
TGTGCCAGTACTTCGATCCCGGGGGGGGTGCTCGGGCAGCCCCAGCATTTT
CASTSIPGGVLGQPQHF
>TRBV27|TRBJ1-5|TRBD1|NA
TGTGCCAGCAGTTTGGACAGGGCGACGAGCAATCAGCCCCAGCATTTT
CASSLDRATSNQPQHF
>TRBV5-4|TRBJ1-2|NA|few
TGTGCCAGCAGCTTGGGAGGGCAGGCTGGCTACACCTTC
CASSLGGQAGYTF
>TRBV18|TRBJ2-7|NA|few
TGTGCCAGCTCACCGGCCTTTGCCCTCTACGAGCAGTACTTC
CASSPAFALYEQYF
>TRBV5-1|TRBJ2-1|TRBD1|NA
TGCGCCAGCAGCCCGGACAGGGAAGGGGAGCAGTTCTTC
CASSPDREGEQFF
>TRBV3-1/TRBV3-2|TRBJ1-1|NA|NA
TGTGCCAGCAGCCAAAACACCAACACTGAAGCTTTCTTT
CASSQNTNTEAFF
>TRBV9|TRBJ1-5|NA|NA
TGTGCCAGCAGCGTAGCGGGTAGCAATCAGCCCCAGCATTTT
CASSVAGSNQPQHF
>TRBV3-1/TRBV3-2|TRBJ2-1|TRBD2|NA
TGTGCCAGCAGCTACGGGACTAGCGGGAGGCTCAGTGAGCAGTTCTTC
CASSYGTSGRLSEQFF